Below, 30 T cell receptor beta chains from the same sample are listed, as sequenced in a study of control samples from healthy donors and cancer patients. This table comes from immunoSEQ multiplex PCR, and its TCRdb copy is limited to in-frame clones, with some not included. Of roughly 95,000 clones detected, approximately 92% appear once; the ten largest clones hold around 3%. Sequenced material: blood. These receptor sequences come from a human donor in good health. The donor label of this sample is uncertain.

On this clone itself: The junction does not match germline at one end; this may be a read error. This sequence joins TRBV7-7 and TRBJ2-7; no clear D. CDR1 and CDR2 from the germline V gene are SSHAT and FNYEAQ (reference sequence). The CDR3 sequence is 14 residues long. Here the CDR3 reads CASSLDVPPSEQYF. The CDR3 DNA follows: TGTGCTAGCAGCTTAGATGTACCTCCCTCCGAGCAGTACTTC. The full variable domain, completed using reference TRBV7-7 and TRBJ2-7, is GAGVSQSPRYKVTKRGQDVTLRCDPISSHATLYWYQQALGQGPEFLTYFNYEAQPDKSGLPSDRFSAERPEGSISTLTIQRTEQRDSAMYRCASSLDVPPSEQYFGPGTRLTVT.

V gene TRBV10-3 combines with J gene TRBJ1-1; D gene ambiguous. Trimming took off 7 bases at V and 3 bases at J, with 6 bases between the two ends. Germline V gene sequence: CDR1 ENHRY, CDR2 SYGVKD. The CDR3 length is 11 residues. The CDR3 loop reads CAINPDTEAFF. CDR3 coding DNA: TGTGCCATCAACCCTGACACTGAAGCTTTCTTT.

The chain combines TRBV11-1 with TRBJ2-5; weak D call: TRBD2 (6 bases). V lost 3 bases, J lost 5 bases, and 16 bases lay in between. This CDR3 region has 15 residues. Germline values: CDR1 SGHAT, CDR2 FQDESV (reference sequence). The CDR3 protein is CASSLASDLGETQYF. As DNA, the CDR3 is TGTGCCAGCAGCTTGGCTAGCGACCTCGGGGAGACCCAGTACTTC.

The chain links TRBV12-5 to TRBJ2-3; D remains unclear. V was pared by 0 bases and J by 6 bases, with 4 bases between. Per the germline V gene, CDR1 is LGHNT and CDR2 is FRNRAP. The CDR3 loop spans 12 amino acids. The CDR3 sequence: CASGLVYDTQYF. The CDR3 DNA reads TGTGCTAGTGGTTTGGTCTACGATACGCAGTATTTT.

The gene calls are TRBV6-5 and TRBJ1-1; no clear D gene. V was clipped by 1 base and J by 1 base, with 4 bases between them. CDR1 and CDR2 from the germline V gene are MNHEY and SVGAGI. The CDR3 extends over 13 amino acids. The CDR3: CASSYWANTEAFF. The CDR3 DNA reads TGTGCCAGCAGTTACTGGGCGAACACTGAAGCTTTCTTT.

V gene TRBV18 combines with J gene TRBJ1-3, with D possibly being TRBD1 (6 bases). Germline CDR1 and CDR2: KGHSH and LQKENI. The V and J ends lost 3 bases and 0 bases respectively, with 12 bases between them. The CDR3 extends over 16 amino acids. The CDR3 loop is CASSPDRIYSGNTIYF. CDR3 in DNA: TGTGCCAGCTCACCCGACAGGATTTACTCTGGAAACACCATATATTTT.

The chain combines TRBV19 with TRBJ1-6, with D uncertain. The germline V gene encodes CDR1 LNHDA and CDR2 SQIVND (reference sequence). The CDR3 spans 14 residues. The ends were cut back, 1 base at V and 7 bases at J, with 8 bases in the middle. The CDR3 region has the DNA TGTGCCAGTAGTATAGGGCAGACGAATTCACCCCTCCACTTT. It codes for CASSIGQTNSPLHF.

The genes are TRBV24-1 and TRBJ1-5; D ambiguous. The CDR3 is 13 residues long. Germline CDR1 is KGHDR and CDR2 is SFDVKD. The V and J ends lost 9 bases and 1 base respectively, with 9 bases between them. The CDR3 sequence: CATQGRSNQPQHF. DNA for the CDR3: TGTGCCACCCAAGGGAGGAGCAATCAGCCCCAGCATTTT.

The CDR3 DNA follows: TGTGCCAGCAACCCCAAGGGAGGCCAGACGAACACTGAAGCTTTCTTT. Its translation is CASNPKGGQTNTEAFF. The V gene is TRBV6-6, the J gene TRBJ1-1, with unresolved D. The V gene lost 7 bases and the J gene lost 1 base, with 19 bases spanning the gap. The germline V gene has CDR1 MNHNY and CDR2 SVGAGI (reference sequence). The length of the CDR3 is 16 residues.

The V call is TRBV20-1, the J call TRBJ1-5; D not certain. V was cut by 3 bases and J by 4 bases, with 7 bases left in between. Germline V gene lookup returns CDR1 DFQATT and CDR2 SNEGSKA (reference sequence). This CDR3 contains 12 residues. This chain's CDR3 is CSASSLNQPQHF. CDR3 in DNA: TGCAGTGCTAGTAGTCTTAATCAGCCCCAGCATTTT.

The V and J genes are TRBV24-1 and TRBJ2-1, with 15 bases lining up with TRBD2. V lost 5 bases and J lost 5; bases outside the gene matches: 6. This CDR3 has 17 residues. The germline V gene encodes CDR1 KGHDR and CDR2 SFDVKD. CDR3 sequence reads: CATSAPGTSGGNNEQFF. The CDR3 DNA is TGTGCCACCAGTGCCCCCGGGACTAGCGGGGGGAACAATGAGCAGTTCTTC.

The rearrangement joins TRBV2 to TRBJ1-5; D is uncertain. The ends were cut back, 7 bases at V and 0 bases at J, with 7 bases in the middle. Germline-derived CDR1 and CDR2 are SNHLY and FYNNEI. The CDR3 loop spans 13 amino acids. DNA for the CDR3: TGTGCCAGCATGATGAGTAGCAATCAGCCCCAGCATTTT. Its protein is CASMMSSNQPQHF.

This rearrangement joins TRBV30 to TRBJ1-2; D uncertain. The CDR3 contains 13 residues. CDR1 is GTSNPN and CDR2 is SVGIG in the germline V gene (reference sequence). Trimming took off 0 bases at V and 6 bases at J, with 11 bases between the two ends. CDR3 DNA: TGTGCCTGGAGTGTTCGGCAGGCCCATGGCTACACCTTC. As protein: CAWSVRQAHGYTF.

The genes are TRBV19 and TRBJ1-6, with 7 bases lining up with TRBD1. Trimming at V came to 3 bases and at J to 10 bases, leaving 9 bases not matched to a gene. The CDR3 totals 15 residues. Germline assignment: CDR1 LNHDA and CDR2 SQIVND (reference sequence). The CDR3 protein is CASSIWGQRESPLHF. CDR3 coding DNA: TGTGCCAGTAGTATTTGGGGACAGAGGGAGTCACCCCTCCACTTT.

This sequence joins TRBV11-2 and TRBJ1-2, with 7 bases that match TRBD1. Germline V gives CDR1 SGHAT, CDR2 FQNNGV. This CDR3 is built from 17 residues. After removal of 2 bases from V and 4 bases from J, the junction contained 13 bases not matched to a gene. This CDR3 is CASSLTGGGGASYGYTF. DNA for the CDR3: TGTGCCAGCAGCTTAACAGGCGGAGGGGGCGCCTCCTATGGCTACACCTTC.

The V call is TRBV29-1, the J call TRBJ1-1; the match to TRBD1 covers 7 bases. The trim removed 6 bases at V and 2 bases at J, leaving 6 bases unmatched. Germline CDR1 and CDR2: SQVTM and ANQGSEA. The length of the CDR3 is 13 residues. CDR3: CSVPGQLNTEAFF. The CDR3 DNA reads TGCAGCGTGCCGGGACAGCTCAACACTGAAGCTTTCTTT.

V usage is TRBV7-2 and J usage is TRBJ2-5; 10 bases are a match to TRBD2. Germline V gives CDR1 SGHTA, CDR2 FQGNSA. The CDR3 has 16 amino acids. V shed 0 bases, J shed 1 base, and the junction held 2 bases outside the gene matches. In DNA, the CDR3 is TGTGCCAGCAGCTTAGCTTCTAGCGGGGGCCAAGAGACCCAGTACTTC. It specifies CASSLASSGGQETQYF.

The V and J genes are TRBV25-1 and TRBJ2-7; TRBD1 or TRBD2 may be the D gene (5 bases each). V was cut by 5 bases and J by 0 bases, with 14 bases left in between. This CDR3 spans 15 amino acids. Germline values: CDR1 MGHDK, CDR2 SYGVNS. The CDR3 DNA reads as TGTGCCAGCAGTCCGGGGCAGGGTCACTCCTACGAGCAGTACTTC. This codes for CASSPGQGHSYEQYF.

V is TRBV18 and J is TRBJ2-7; D is possibly TRBD1 (6 bases). The CDR3 has 13 residues. CDR1 is KGHSH, CDR2 LQKENI, per germline. With 6 bases removed from V and 3 bases from J, the gap between germline ends came to 12 bases. The CDR3, as DNA: TGTGCCAGCTCCCCGACCAGGGGCTACGAGCAGTACTTC. Its protein is CASSPTRGYEQYF.

Here the CDR3 reads CASSLGLKTPGTGEDGYTF. CDR3 nucleotides: TGTGCCAGCAGCTTAGGCCTCAAAACCCCCGGGACAGGGGAGGATGGCTACACCTTC. The genes are TRBV13 and TRBJ1-2; 10 bases fit TRBD1. The germline CDR1 and CDR2 sequences are PRHDT and FYEKMQ (reference sequence). V shed 0 bases, J shed 6 bases, and the junction held 16 bases outside the gene matches. The CDR3 runs 19 residues.

The chain links TRBV6-5 to TRBJ2-2; no clear D. The germline V and J ends were trimmed by 1 base and 3 bases, with 3 bases remaining between them. The CDR3 runs 13 residues. The germline V gene has CDR1 MNHEY and CDR2 SVGAGI. The CDR3 DNA is TGTGCCAGCAGTTACTTAGACACCGGGGAGCTGTTTTTT. As protein: CASSYLDTGELFF.

The chain is built from TRBV19 and TRBJ1-1; 7 bases are shared with TRBD1. There are 12 residues in the CDR3. J was trimmed by 10 bases and V by 5 bases; bases with no gene match: 7. Germline CDR1 is LNHDA and CDR2 is SQIVND (reference sequence). CDR3 in amino acids: CASSPTDRAAFF. Here the CDR3 DNA reads TGTGCCAGTAGTCCGACCGACAGGGCAGCTTTCTTT.

The J gene is TRBJ2-7, the V gene TRBV19; TRBD1 might be the D (5 bases). This CDR3 has 15 amino acids. The V end lost 6 bases, the J end lost 4 bases, and 19 bases lay between the germline ends. The germline CDR1 and CDR2 sequences are LNHDA and SQIVND (reference sequence). CDR3 DNA: TGTGCCAGTAGCATAATTGGAGATAGGGGATACGAGCAGTACTTC. Translated: CASSIIGDRGYEQYF.

The rearrangement links TRBV19 to TRBJ1-5; unclear D gene. CDR1 is LNHDA and CDR2 is SQIVND in the germline V gene (reference sequence). The CDR3 extends over 12 amino acids. Trimming shortened V by 8 bases and J by 0 bases, and 5 bases separated the two germline ends. The CDR3 region is CASGYSNQPQHF. The CDR3 nucleotides are TGTGCCAGTGGGTATAGCAATCAGCCCCAGCATTTT.

The CDR3 coding sequence is TGTGCCAGCAGCCCCCCGGGGGGCACCATATATTTT. Its protein product is CASSPPGGTIYF. The chain employs TRBV6-5 and TRBJ1-3; the D gene is possibly TRBD1 (5 bases). CDR1 MNHEY and CDR2 SVGAGI come from the germline V gene. The CDR3 loop spans 12 amino acids. The V and J ends lost 6 bases and 9 bases respectively, with 12 bases between them.

The rearrangement uses TRBV7-9 and TRBJ2-1; 8 nucleotides match TRBD1. Per the germline V gene, CDR1 is SEHNR and CDR2 is FQNEAQ (reference sequence). V lost 5 bases to trimming and J lost 4 bases; unmatched junction nucleotides: 4. This CDR3 is built from 14 residues. CDR3 residues: CASSTGQDYNEQFF. The CDR3 nucleotides read TGTGCCAGCAGCACGGGACAGGATTACAATGAGCAGTTCTTC.

The rearrangement links TRBV6-5 to TRBJ1-2, with 8 bases fitting TRBD1. V shed 6 bases, J shed 9 bases, and the junction held 9 bases outside the gene matches. The CDR3 covers 13 residues. Germline-derived CDR1 and CDR2 are MNHEY and SVGAGI. The CDR3 is CASSPDGQGRYTF. CDR3 bases: TGTGCCAGCAGCCCCGATGGACAGGGTCGCTACACCTTC.

Of note for this clone: This same CDR3 is encoded by further DNA sequences in the sample. V is TRBV12-5 and J is TRBJ2-3; 7 positions match TRBD2. The CDR3 covers 14 residues. J lost 2 bases, V lost 7 bases, and 6 bases had no gene match. From germline, CDR1 is LGHNT and CDR2 FRNRAP. The CDR3: CASAKREATDTQYF. CDR3 DNA sequence: TGTGCTAGTGCCAAACGGGAGGCCACAGATACGCAGTATTTT.

The genes are TRBV7-6 and TRBJ1-2; tentatively, D is TRBD1 (6 bases). The CDR3 sequence is 14 residues long. Germline V CDR1 and CDR2: SGHVS, FNYEAQ. Trimming stripped 5 bases from V and 7 bases from J, with 17 bases between. This CDR3 is CASSPTTVTGGYTF. The CDR3 DNA is TGTGCCAGCAGCCCGACCACAGTGACAGGTGGCTACACCTTC.

This chain uses TRBV4-1 with TRBJ2-7, with D unresolved. CDR1 is MGHRA, CDR2 YSYEKL, per germline. With 1 base removed from V and 3 bases from J, the gap between germline ends came to 10 bases. The CDR3 contains 14 residues. The CDR3 region has the DNA TGCGCCAGCAGCCAAGTTGGACCCAGCTACGAGCAGTACTTC. This codes for CASSQVGPSYEQYF.